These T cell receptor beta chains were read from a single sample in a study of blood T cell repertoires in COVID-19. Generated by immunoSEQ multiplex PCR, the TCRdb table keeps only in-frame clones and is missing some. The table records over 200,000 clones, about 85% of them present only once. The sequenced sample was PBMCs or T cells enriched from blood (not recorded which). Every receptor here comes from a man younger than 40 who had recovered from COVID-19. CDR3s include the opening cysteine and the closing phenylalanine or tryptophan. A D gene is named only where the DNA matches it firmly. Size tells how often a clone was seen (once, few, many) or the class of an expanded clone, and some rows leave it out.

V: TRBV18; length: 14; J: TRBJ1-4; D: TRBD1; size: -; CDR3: CASSQGQGREKLFF; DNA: TGTGCCAGCTCACAGGGACAGGGTCGTGAAAAACTGTTTTTT
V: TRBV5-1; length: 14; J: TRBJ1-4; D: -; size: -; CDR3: CASSWTGGYEKLFF; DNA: TGCGCCAGCAGTTGGACTGGGGGGTATGAAAAACTGTTTTTT
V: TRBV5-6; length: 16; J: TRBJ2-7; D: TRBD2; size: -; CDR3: CASSPTSATRLGEQYF; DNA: TGTGCCAGCAGCCCTACTAGCGCAACCCGTCTGGGGGAGCAGTACTTC
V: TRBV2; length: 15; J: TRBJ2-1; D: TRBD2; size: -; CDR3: CASGKTSGSGNEQFF; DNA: TGTGCCAGCGGTAAAACTAGCGGGAGCGGAAATGAGCAGTTCTTC
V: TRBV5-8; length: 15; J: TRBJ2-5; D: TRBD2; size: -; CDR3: CASSLLGTGGETQYF; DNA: TGTGCCAGCAGCTTGTTGGGTACGGGAGGAGAGACCCAGTACTTC
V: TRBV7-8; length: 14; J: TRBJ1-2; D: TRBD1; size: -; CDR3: CASSWELTGAGYTF; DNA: TGTGCCAGCAGCTGGGAGTTAACAGGGGCTGGCTACACCTTC
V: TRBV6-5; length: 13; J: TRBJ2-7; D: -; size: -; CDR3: CASKNSIVGEQYF; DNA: TGTGCCAGCAAGAACAGTATCGTAGGCGAGCAGTACTTC
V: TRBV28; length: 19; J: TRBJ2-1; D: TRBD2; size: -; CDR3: CASSSTGGNAGGHTNEQFF; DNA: TGTGCCAGCAGCTCGACGGGGGGAAATGCGGGAGGGCACACCAATGAGCAGTTCTTC
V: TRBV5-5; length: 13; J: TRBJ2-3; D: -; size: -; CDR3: CASSGRVLFSVYF; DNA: TGTGCCAGCAGCGGCAGGGTTTTGTTTTCGGTGTATTTT
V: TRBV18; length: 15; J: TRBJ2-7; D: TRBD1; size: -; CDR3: CASSLPGQGAYEQYF; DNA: TGTGCCAGCTCACTGCCGGGACAGGGGGCGTACGAGCAGTACTTC
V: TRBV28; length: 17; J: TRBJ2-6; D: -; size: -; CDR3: CASSSRDTSSGANVLTF; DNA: TGTGCCAGCAGTTCCCGGGACACCAGCTCTGGGGCCAACGTCCTGACTTTC
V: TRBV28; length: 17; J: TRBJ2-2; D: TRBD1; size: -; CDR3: CASSLYDRGADTGELFF; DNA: TGTGCCAGCAGTTTGTACGACAGGGGGGCGGACACCGGGGAGCTGTTTTTT
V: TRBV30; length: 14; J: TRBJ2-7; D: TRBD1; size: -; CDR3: CAWRMGQGPYEQYF; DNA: TGTGCCTGGAGAATGGGACAGGGACCCTACGAGCAGTACTTC
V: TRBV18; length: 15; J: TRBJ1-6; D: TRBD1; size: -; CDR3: CASSLGTGAVSPLHF; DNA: TGTGCCAGCTCACTGGGGACAGGGGCCGTTTCACCCCTCCACTTT
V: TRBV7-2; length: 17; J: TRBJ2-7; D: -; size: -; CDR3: CASSEKVGGGRSYEQYF; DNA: TGTGCCAGCAGCGAGAAAGTTGGTGGCGGGCGTTCCTACGAGCAGTACTTC
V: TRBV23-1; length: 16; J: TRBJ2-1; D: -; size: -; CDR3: CASRKPTGCSYNEQFF; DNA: TGCGCCAGCAGGAAACCCACAGGTTGTTCCTACAATGAGCAGTTCTTC
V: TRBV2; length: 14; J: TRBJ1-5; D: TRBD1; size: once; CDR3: CASAREQGRQPQHF; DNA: TGTGCCAGCGCGAGAGAACAGGGGCGACAGCCCCAGCATTTT